A selection of T cell receptor beta chains follows, all from one sample in a study of blood T cell repertoires in COVID-19. Measured with immunoSEQ multiplex PCR; TCRdb has only the in-frame clones, and not every one. The sample has 150,000 to 200,000 clones; about 85% are singletons. Sequencing was performed on peripheral blood. These receptors came from a man aged 35 to 55 with acute or convalescent COVID-19. The CDR3 runs from the conserved cysteine through the conserved F or W. Fields, in order: CDR3 DNA, CDR3 protein, J gene, D gene, CDR3 length, V gene, clone size. D genes are given only for firm matches. The size field is filled for only some rows; it gives once, few, many or a size class.

TGTGCCAGCAGTTACAGGGAGGACGCGAACACCGGGGAGCTGTTTTTT CASSYREDANTGELFF TRBJ2-2 . 16 TRBV6-2/TRBV6-3 .
TGTGCCAGCAGCCTCATGACAGGGACAGAGACCCAGTACTTC CASSLMTGTETQYF TRBJ2-5 TRBD1 14 TRBV6-5 .
TGTGCCAGCAGCTCCCGGGGAGGGTATGAGCAGTTCTTC CASSSRGGYEQFF TRBJ2-1 TRBD2 13 TRBV9 .
TGTGCCAGCAGCCAGACCCCGGACAGGGACAAAAGTGGCTACACCTTC CASSQTPDRDKSGYTF TRBJ1-2 TRBD1 16 TRBV5-5 .
TGTGCCAGCAGCGCGGACTCCCTCGGCCATGAGCAGTTCTTC CASSADSLGHEQFF TRBJ2-1 . 14 TRBV5-6 .
TGTGCCAGCAGCCCCAGGGGCCGGGAGACCCAGTACTTC CASSPRGRETQYF TRBJ2-5 . 13 TRBV14 once
TGTGCCAGCAGCTCCACGGGGGACAGGAGGAACACAGATACGCAGTATTTT CASSSTGDRRNTDTQYF TRBJ2-3 TRBD1 17 TRBV7-3 .
TGTGCCAGCAGCTTGTTCGTCGGGGAGACCCAGTACTTC CASSLFVGETQYF TRBJ2-5 . 13 TRBV5-4 .
TGTGCCAGCAGTCCCCCTGGGACTTCTAACTATGGCTACACCTTC CASSPPGTSNYGYTF TRBJ1-2 . 15 TRBV28 .
TGTGCCAGCAGTTACAGCCGCACCGGGGAGCTGTTTTTT CASSYSRTGELFF TRBJ2-2 . 13 TRBV2 .
TGTGCCAGCAGCTTAGGGGGGGGCCCATACAATGAGCAGTTCTTC CASSLGGGPYNEQFF TRBJ2-1 . 15 TRBV11-2 .
TGTGCCAGCAGCCAAGTACAGGGGCTAAATTCACCCCTCCACTTT CASSQVQGLNSPLHF TRBJ1-6 TRBD1 15 TRBV16 .
TGTGCCAGCAGTGAACAAGGACAGAGCTCCTATAATTCACCCCTCCACTTT CASSEQGQSSYNSPLHF TRBJ1-6 . 17 TRBV6-1 .
TGTGCCAGCAAAAACGAACACTACAATGAGCAGTTCTTC CASKNEHYNEQFF TRBJ2-1 . 13 TRBV2 .
TGTGCCAGCAGTTTCCGGACTGAATATGGCTACACCTTC CASSFRTEYGYTF TRBJ1-2 . 13 TRBV12-3/TRBV12-4 .
TGTGCCAGCAGCTTTCTAGCGGGGGGTGGTGGCTACGAGCAGTACTTC CASSFLAGGGGYEQYF TRBJ2-7 TRBD2 16 TRBV11-2 .
TGTGCCAGCAGCGCCGAGGCAGGGGTTGGCAATCAGCCCCAGCATTTT CASSAEAGVGNQPQHF TRBJ1-5 . 16 TRBV28 .
TGTGCCAGCAGCTTAGCGGTCTATGTAAGCGGGGGTCAGGAGGAGACCCAGTACTTC CASSLAVYVSGGQEETQYF TRBJ2-5 TRBD2 19 TRBV7-9 .
TGTGCCAGCAGCTTATCCAAGACCCAGGGACAGGGAATCCGAAACACCATATATTTT CASSLSKTQGQGIRNTIYF TRBJ1-3 TRBD1 19 TRBV11-2 .
TGTGCCAGTCGTAACCCGGGGGAATCTAGCACAGATACGCAGTATTTT CASRNPGESSTDTQYF TRBJ2-3 . 16 TRBV19 .
TGTGCCAGCAGCTTGCCGGGACAGGGGTGGATGTACGAGCAGTACTTC CASSLPGQGWMYEQYF TRBJ2-7 TRBD1 16 TRBV5-6 .
TGTGCCAGCAGCCTAACGACAGGTTTGAACACTGAAGCTTTCTTT CASSLTTGLNTEAFF TRBJ1-1 . 15 TRBV7-3 .
TGTGCCAGCAGAAGCCTGACAGGAATCAATCAGCCCCAGCATTTT CASRSLTGINQPQHF TRBJ1-5 . 15 TRBV2 .
TGTGCCAGCAGCGCGGGGGGACTAGCGGGGGTCCGGAATGAGCAGTTCTTC CASSAGGLAGVRNEQFF TRBJ2-1 TRBD2 17 TRBV5-8 .
TGTGCCAGCAGCTCCGGGACAGGGGTGGAAAAACTGTTTTTT CASSSGTGVEKLFF TRBJ1-4 TRBD1 14 TRBV7-9 .
TGTGCCAGCAGCATCCAGGAAATCCTCCACTTT CASSIQEILHF TRBJ1-6 . 11 TRBV12-3/TRBV12-4 .
TGTGCCAGCAGCCCAGGGGCCTCGAACACTGAAGCTTTCTTT CASSPGASNTEAFF TRBJ1-1 . 14 TRBV7-9 once
TGTGCCAGCAGCTTGGATGAGCGGGGGGGAATGTATGATGAGCAGTTCTTC CASSLDERGGMYDEQFF TRBJ2-1 TRBD2 17 TRBV11-2 .
TGTGCCAGCAGCTTAGACCCCAGGGTCTCCTACGAGCAGTACTTC CASSLDPRVSYEQYF TRBJ2-7 . 15 TRBV11-2 .
TGTGCCATCAGGGCCGGGACAGGGCTTTACAATGAGCAGTTCTTC CAIRAGTGLYNEQFF TRBJ2-1 TRBD1 15 TRBV10-3 .
TGTGCCAGCAGCCAGGGCCCAGGGAAGGGGGCCTCAGATACGCAGTATTTT CASSQGPGKGASDTQYF TRBJ2-3 TRBD1 17 TRBV3-1/TRBV3-2 .
TGTGCCAGCAGTTTGGCGGCGAATCAGCCCCAGCATTTT CASSLAANQPQHF TRBJ1-5 . 13 TRBV12-3/TRBV12-4 .
TGCGCCAGCAGCATCGAAAGGGGGAACACTGAAGCTTTCTTT CASSIERGNTEAFF TRBJ1-1 . 14 TRBV5-1 .
TGTGCCACCAGTGAACGACAGGGGGGTAAAGCTTTCTTT CATSERQGGKAFF TRBJ1-1 TRBD1 13 TRBV24-1 once
TGTGCCAGCACCAACCAGGGGAACACTGAAGCTTTCTTT CASTNQGNTEAFF TRBJ1-1 . 13 TRBV28 .
TGTGCCTGGAGTGTAACCCCCTCGGTTCAGTACTTC CAWSVTPSVQYF TRBJ2-4 . 12 TRBV30 .
TGTGCCAGCAGGGTAACTTACACCGGGGAGCTGTTTTTT CASRVTYTGELFF TRBJ2-2 . 13 TRBV6-5 .
TGTGCCAGCAGATCCGGGACAGGGGGCTCGGGTGGAAACACCATATATTTT CASRSGTGGSGGNTIYF TRBJ1-3 TRBD1 17 TRBV11-2 .
TGTGCCAGCAGCGCGGGACTAGCGGGGGGATTGAGGGATGAGCAGTTCTTC CASSAGLAGGLRDEQFF TRBJ2-1 TRBD2 17 TRBV5-4 few
TGTGCCAGCAGCTATATTCTGGGGAGATTTTCCTACGAGCAGTACTTC CASSYILGRFSYEQYF TRBJ2-7 . 16 TRBV7-9 .
TGTGCCAGCAGGTACAGGGGAACGAACACTGAAGCTTTCTTT CASRYRGTNTEAFF TRBJ1-1 TRBD1 14 TRBV6-5 .
TGTGCCAGCAGTGAATCTAGGGACTGGGCCTACGAGCAGTACTTC CASSESRDWAYEQYF TRBJ2-7 . 15 TRBV2 .
TGTGCCAGCATCGCCACGTCCGACAGGGCATCCTGGAGCAATCAGCCCCAGCATTTT CASIATSDRASWSNQPQHF TRBJ1-5 TRBD1 19 TRBV28 few
TGTGCCAGTAGTTCGGCTAGCCTAGGTCAGGAGACCCAGTACTTC CASSSASLGQETQYF TRBJ2-5 . 15 TRBV19 .